The sequence of this T cell receptor (beta chain) was determined in a study of blood T cell repertoires in COVID-19. Study-level information: The study drew acute and convalescent COVID-19 samples from the United States, Italy and Spain. Sources were T cells, B-cell-depleted T cells, or PBMCs; the material itself was cDNA or gDNA.

CDR3 size: 14 residues. Germline lookup yields CDR1 SEHNR and CDR2 FQNEAQ (reference sequence). Germline trimming cut 1 base from V and 5 bases from J; bases unmatched to any gene: 4. Enrolled through a virtual design, the participants were between about 18 and 100 years of age and came from approximately 25 US areas. Clinical history as reported by participants underpinned cohort assignment. Assay used: immunoSEQ multiplex PCR; TCRdb lists only in-frame clones, some missing. This sample has roughly 230,000 clones, with 65% to 85% found just once. This sequence was found in a woman aged 60-75 years who had recovered from COVID-19. The rearrangement links TRBV7-9 to TRBJ2-7; the match to TRBD2 covers 8 bases. Material for sequencing was PBMCs or T cells enriched from blood (not recorded which). The CDR3, as DNA: TGTGCCAGCAGCTTAGTGTCGGGGGGGAACGAGCAGTACTTC. Translated, it gives CASSLVSGGNEQYF.